The 10 T cell receptor beta chains listed next were all sequenced from one sample in a study of CD8 T cells in Susac syndrome. RNA in amounts of roughly 0.5 to 1 ug was reverse transcribed with random hexamers. TCRdb called the immunoSEQ multiplex PCR reads again in MiXCR, with one record for every CDR3 protein. Among some 58,000 distinct CDR3 sequences, about 95% were seen once, and the ten largest hold less than 0.8%. Sequencing used CD8+ T cells from PBMCs. The receptors come from a human donor with Susac syndrome.

V is TRBV20-1 and J is TRBJ2-7; no clear D gene. Trimming stripped 0 bases from V and 2 bases from J, with 11 bases between. Germline CDR1 DFQATT, CDR2 SNEGSKA (reference sequence). This CDR3 spans 14 amino acids. The CDR3 sequence is CSARDVDRTYEQYF. The DNA of the CDR3 is TGCAGTGCTAGAGATGTCGACCGAACCTACGAGCAGTACTTC.

The chain links TRBV20-1 to TRBJ2-7; the match to TRBD1 covers 9 bases. J gave up 4 bases and V 6 bases, and 7 bases lay outside the gene matches. This CDR3 is 13 amino acids long. Looked up from germline, CDR1 is DFQATT and CDR2 is SNEGSKA (reference sequence). CDR3 nucleotides: TGCAGTGCCTCTCCGGGACAGGGTTACGAGCAGTACTTC. Translated: CSASPGQGYEQYF.

This clonotype was counted a few times. The chain has TRBV12-5 and TRBJ2-1; D is ambiguous. Looked up from germline, CDR1 is LGHNT and CDR2 is FRNRAP. Deletions cut 6 bases from V and 3 bases from J, with 6 bases between. This CDR3 contains 12 residues. The CDR3 loop reads CASGPGYNEQFF. The CDR3 nucleotides are TGTGCTAGTGGCCCGGGCTACAATGAGCAGTTCTTC.

The V and J genes are TRBV29-1 and TRBJ2-7, with D possibly TRBD1 on 5 matching bases. Trimming cost V 4 bases and J 3 bases, with 22 bases left between them. This CDR3 has 16 amino acids. CDR1 SQVTM and CDR2 ANQGSEA come from the germline V gene. The CDR3 here is CSVVFRGAGKNYEQYF. The DNA for the CDR3 is TGCAGCGTTGTCTTTCGTGGGGCAGGTAAAAACTACGAGCAGTACTTC.

A word on this clonotype: One end of the junction is discordant with germline, which a read error may explain. V usage is TRBV12-3 or TRBV12-4 and J usage is TRBJ2-3; 9 bases map to TRBD2. The CDR3 extends over 14 amino acids. CDR3 region: CASSIAGGTDTQYF. CDR3 DNA sequence: TGTGCCAGCAGTATAGCGGGGGGCACAGATACGCAGTATTTT.

This chain uses TRBV30 with TRBJ1-3; D gene uncertain. V was pared by 0 bases and J by 4 bases, with 4 bases between. There are 12 residues in the CDR3. Per germline, CDR1 GTSNPN and CDR2 SVGIG (reference sequence). CDR3 sequence: CAWSVGGNTIYF. The CDR3 bases are TGTGCCTGGAGTGTCGGGGGAAACACCATATATTTT.

This clonotype has only a few counts. The chain recombines TRBV27 with TRBJ1-3; D call uncertain. V lost 0 bases and J lost 1, with 7 bases in between. The germline V gene has CDR1 MNHEY and CDR2 SMNVEV (reference sequence). This CDR3 comprises 15 residues. CDR3 residues: CASSLSGSSGNTIYF. In DNA form, the CDR3 reads TGTGCCAGCAGTTTATCCGGTTCTTCTGGAAACACCATATATTTT.

The chain couples TRBV4-3 to TRBJ2-2; the match to TRBD2 covers 9 bases. V lost 0 bases, J lost 6 bases, and 2 bases stayed unmatched. The CDR3 is 15 residues long. Germline V gives CDR1 LGHNA, CDR2 YSLEER. CDR3 in amino acids: CASSQERLAAGELFF. CDR3 nucleotides: TGCGCCAGCAGCCAAGAAAGACTAGCGGCCGGGGAGCTGTTTTTT.

The chain has TRBV7-9 and TRBJ2-5; possibly TRBD1 or TRBD2 for D (5 bases each). V lost 5 bases and J lost 3, with 19 bases in between. The V gene's germline CDR1 is SEHNR and CDR2 FQNEAQ (reference sequence). The CDR3 loop spans 16 amino acids. The CDR3 DNA reads TGTGCCAGCAGCCCGTTTCGGACATCACTAGAAGAGACCCAGTACTTC. Translated, it gives CASSPFRTSLEETQYF.

The V call is TRBV30, the J call TRBJ1-5, with a weak D call TRBD1 (6 bases). Germline V gives CDR1 GTSNPN, CDR2 SVGIG (reference sequence). This CDR3 comprises 15 residues. V was cut by 5 bases and J by 2 bases, with 16 bases left in between. CDR3 sequence (DNA): TGTGCCTGGGCCCAGGGGTCGGGAGGCAATCAGCCCCAGCATTTT. Translation gives CAWAQGSGGNQPQHF.